These 30 T cell receptor beta chains originate from one sample sequenced in a study of blood T cell repertoires in COVID-19. Repertoires were generated with immunoSEQ multiplex PCR, while TCRdb's copy carries only in-frame clones and drops some. The data hold over 85,000 clones, with around 90% observed a single time. Input material: peripheral blood. Source of these receptors: a man between 18 and 29 years old with acute or convalescent COVID-19.

The chain has TRBV18 and TRBJ2-7; 9 nucleotides match TRBD1. CDR3 size: 14 residues. Trimming removed 3 bases from V and 6 bases from J; junction bases left unmatched: 6. Looked up from germline, CDR1 is KGHSH and CDR2 is LQKENI. The CDR3: CASSPGTGIGEQYF. As DNA, the CDR3 is TGTGCCAGCTCACCGGGGACAGGGATCGGCGAGCAGTACTTC.

The chain is built from TRBV15 and TRBJ1-1; TRBD1 is a possible D gene (6 bases). The CDR3 loop spans 13 amino acids. CDR1 is LNHNV and CDR2 is YYDKDF in the germline V gene (reference sequence). The ends were cut back, 6 bases at V and 0 bases at J, with 8 bases in the middle. The CDR3 sequence: CATRQGLNTEAFF. The CDR3, as DNA: TGTGCCACCAGACAGGGACTGAACACTGAAGCTTTCTTT. The whole variable domain, filled in from reference TRBV15 and TRBJ1-1, reads DAMVIQNPRYQVTQFGKPVTLSCSQTLNHNVMYWYQQKSSQAPKLLFHYYDKDFNNEADTPDNFQSRRPNTSFCFLDIRSPGLGDTAMYLCATRQGLNTEAFFGQGTRLTVV.

The chain combines TRBV7-9 with TRBJ1-2; tentatively, D is TRBD1 (5 bases). V lost 3 bases to trimming and J lost 4 bases, with 15 bases between them. The CDR3 spans 15 residues. Germline values: CDR1 SEHNR, CDR2 FQNEAQ (reference sequence). As DNA, the CDR3 is TGTGCCAGCAGCTTCCTTGACAGCCAAGCCTATGGCTACACCTTC. Translation: CASSFLDSQAYGYTF. Based on the CDR3 plus reference TRBV7-9 and TRBJ1-2, the full variable domain is DTGVSQNPRHKITKRGQNVTFRCDPISEHNRLYWYRQTLGQGPEFLTYFQNEAQLEKSRLLSDRFSAERPKGSFSTLEIQRTEQGDSAMYLCASSFLDSQAYGYTFGSGTRLTVV.

V gene TRBV7-9 combines with J gene TRBJ1-2; D possibly corresponds to TRBD1 (5 bases). The CDR3 covers 15 residues. The germline V and J ends were trimmed by 1 base and 10 bases, with 19 bases remaining between them. Germline V gene sequence: CDR1 SEHNR, CDR2 FQNEAQ (reference sequence). The CDR3 DNA reads as TGTGCCAGCAGCTTAGGAGGTTCGTCTGGGGCGAACTACACCTTC. Protein: CASSLGGSSGANYTF.

This clone came up once. The chain is built from TRBV5-1 and TRBJ2-1, with D unresolved. V dropped 0 bases and J dropped 8 bases, with 3 bases sitting between them. The CDR3 is 11 residues long. Germline CDR1 and CDR2: SGHRS and YFSETQ. The DNA for the CDR3 is TGCGCCAGCAGCTTGGCGGATGAGCAGTTCTTC. The encoded protein is CASSLADEQFF.

The chain recombines TRBV4-2 with TRBJ1-6, with D possibly being TRBD1 (5 bases). Between the trimmed V and J ends, which lost 0 bases and 8 bases, there was a span of 17 bases. The germline V gene encodes CDR1 LGHNA and CDR2 YNFKEQ. The length of the CDR3 is 17 residues. DNA for the CDR3: TGTGCCAGCAGCCAAGAAGGAGGGGCGGGGTGGGATTCACCCCTCCACTTT. Residues: CASSQEGGAGWDSPLHF.

This chain uses TRBV6-5 with TRBJ1-1, with D maybe TRBD1 (5 bases). The germline CDR1 and CDR2 sequences are MNHEY and SVGAGI. V lost 8 bases, J lost 4 bases, and 14 bases lay in between. The length of the CDR3 is 13 residues. The DNA for the CDR3 is TGTGCCAGCTGCAGGGTGGTGAGCACTGAAGCTTTCTTT. It yields the protein CASCRVVSTEAFF.

This clone was seen just once. The CDR3 region is CASSERDRVGGIKAFF. Here the CDR3 DNA reads TGTGCCAGCTCTGAGAGGGACAGGGTCGGTGGTATTAAAGCTTTCTTT. The rearrangement joins TRBV18 to TRBJ1-1, with 9 nucleotides matching TRBD1. V shed 6 bases, J shed 9 bases, and the junction held 17 bases outside the gene matches. Germline V CDR1 and CDR2: KGHSH, LQKENI. The CDR3 spans 16 residues.

This sequence joins TRBV27 and TRBJ1-5, with TRBD1 identical over 7 bases. Germline CDR1 MNHEY, CDR2 SMNVEV (reference sequence). Germline trimming cut 5 bases from V and 0 bases from J; bases unmatched to any gene: 10. CDR3 size: 17 residues. The DNA of the CDR3 is TGTGCCAGCAGTCCACAGGGGCCCCCTTATAGCAATCAGCCCCAGCATTTT. It specifies CASSPQGPPYSNQPQHF.

The chain recombines TRBV9 with TRBJ1-1; 9 bases match TRBD1. Germline-derived CDR1 and CDR2 are SGDLS and YYNGEE. CDR3 length: 15 residues. The V segment lost 0 bases and the J segment 5 bases; nucleotides outside the gene matches: 5. In DNA form, the CDR3 reads TGTGCCAGCAGCGTAGATGGGACAGGGAGGACTGAAGCTTTCTTT. Amino acids: CASSVDGTGRTEAFF.

CDR3 sequence reads: CASSASPGQGGGYTF. The CDR3 DNA follows: TGTGCCAGCAGTGCGAGTCCCGGACAGGGGGGCGGCTACACCTTC. The chain is built from TRBV2 and TRBJ1-2, with 10 bases that match TRBD1. CDR3 size: 15 residues. V was pared by 4 bases and J by 8 bases, with 10 bases of the junction left unmatched. Germline CDR1 is SNHLY and CDR2 is FYNNEI.

This rearrangement joins TRBV4-1 to TRBJ2-1, with 15 bases identical to TRBD2. This CDR3 has 17 residues. Germline trimming cut 3 bases from V and 4 bases from J; bases unmatched to any gene: 4. Per germline, CDR1 MGHRA and CDR2 YSYEKL. CDR3 nucleotide sequence: TGCGCCAGCAGCCATGGACTAGCGGGAGGGTCTTACAATGAGCAGTTCTTC. This sequence encodes CASSHGLAGGSYNEQFF.

The V and J genes are TRBV27 and TRBJ1-2; D is undetermined. From germline, CDR1 is MNHEY and CDR2 SMNVEV (reference sequence). The CDR3 runs to 15 residues. The germline V and J ends were trimmed by 2 bases and 4 bases, with 14 bases remaining between them. CDR3 residues: CASSLSFRPSYGYTF. The CDR3 bases are TGTGCCAGCAGTTTAAGTTTCAGGCCCTCCTATGGCTACACCTTC.

The chain links TRBV5-1 to TRBJ1-5; 8 bases fit TRBD1. The germline V gene encodes CDR1 SGHRS and CDR2 YFSETQ. The junction had 3 bases not matched to a gene; V was cut back by 4 bases and J by 0 bases. This CDR3 comprises 15 residues. CDR3: CASSTTGASNQPQHF. CDR3 DNA sequence: TGCGCCAGCAGCACGACAGGGGCTAGCAATCAGCCCCAGCATTTT.

This chain connects TRBV4-1 to TRBJ2-4; 11 bases align to TRBD2. This CDR3 contains 20 residues. CDR1 is MGHRA and CDR2 is YSYEKL in the germline V gene. The V and J ends lost 4 bases and 6 bases, in that order; junction bases with no gene match: 20. DNA for the CDR3: TGCGCCAGCAGCCCCCCCCCGACTAGCGGGGTAATGGGAGGCTCAAACATTCAGTACTTC. Its translation is CASSPPPTSGVMGGSNIQYF.

This clone was observed a single time. V gene TRBV18 combines with J gene TRBJ1-4, with 9 bases lining up with TRBD1. CDR1 and CDR2 from the germline V gene are KGHSH and LQKENI. The CDR3 is 15 residues long. V dropped 3 bases and J dropped 5; count of bases not matched to a gene: 4. CDR3 sequence: CASSPTGTGNEKLFF. CDR3 DNA: TGTGCCAGCTCACCTACCGGGACAGGGAATGAAAAACTGTTTTTT.

J is TRBJ2-1 and V is TRBV24-1; 8 bases align to TRBD1. The V and J ends lost 3 bases and 7 bases, in that order; junction bases with no gene match: 10. The germline CDR1 and CDR2 sequences are KGHDR and SFDVKD. This CDR3 spans 16 amino acids. CDR3: CATSDPSPGQDNEQFF. Here the CDR3 DNA reads TGTGCCACCAGTGATCCATCCCCGGGACAGGATAATGAGCAGTTCTTC.

V gene TRBV7-2 combines with J gene TRBJ1-2; 9 bases line up with TRBD1. In germline, CDR1 is SGHTA, CDR2 FQGNSA. This CDR3 contains 15 residues. Trimming removed 5 bases from V and 5 bases from J; junction bases left unmatched: 9. This CDR3 is CASSPWDRAGYGYTF. The DNA of the CDR3 is TGTGCCAGCAGCCCTTGGGACAGGGCAGGATATGGCTACACCTTC.

V gene TRBV27 combines with J gene TRBJ2-3, with TRBD1 as a possible D gene (6 bases). The CDR3 has 15 residues. Germline values: CDR1 MNHEY, CDR2 SMNVEV (reference sequence). V lost 4 bases to trimming and J lost 1 base, with 12 bases between them. The CDR3 nucleotides read TGTGCCAGCAGTTCACAGGGACGGGGCACAGATACGCAGTATTTT. This gives the protein CASSSQGRGTDTQYF.

This clone is a singleton in its sample. DNA of the CDR3: TGTGCAAGTCGCTTAGAATACTGGGGGGAGCTGTTTTTT. Protein sequence: CASRLEYWGELFF. The chain links TRBV12-2 to TRBJ2-2; no check of the table's D call, TRBD2, against the DNA was made. TRBV12-2 constitutes a pseudogene. The CDR3 length is 13 residues.

This chain connects TRBV12-5 to TRBJ1-6, with D possibly TRBD1 on 6 matching bases. Per germline, CDR1 LGHNT and CDR2 FRNRAP. This CDR3 has 15 amino acids. V dropped 8 bases and J dropped 14 bases, with 25 bases sitting between them. CDR3 nucleotide sequence: TGTGCTAGTTCATCCAACCGGGACAATTTCTGGGCCCTCCACTTT. This encodes CASSSNRDNFWALHF.

J is TRBJ2-3 and V is TRBV6-5; 7 bases line up with TRBD2. Germline trimming cut 0 bases from V and 4 bases from J; bases unmatched to any gene: 7. Per the germline V gene, CDR1 is MNHEY and CDR2 is SVGAGI. CDR3 length equals 16 residues. CDR3 sequence: CASSYSRAGVADTQYF. CDR3 nucleotides: TGTGCCAGCAGTTACTCTCGGGCGGGGGTAGCAGATACGCAGTATTTT.

The rearrangement uses TRBV13 and TRBJ1-2, with no clear D. CDR1 PRHDT and CDR2 FYEKMQ come from the germline V gene (reference sequence). The CDR3 contains 17 residues. Trimming shortened V by 2 bases and J by 8 bases, and 24 bases separated the two germline ends. CDR3 in DNA: TGTGCCAGCAGCTTAACCCCTATGGCAGTTTCCTCCGGGGGCTACACCTTC. Its protein product is CASSLTPMAVSSGGYTF. Based on the CDR3 plus reference TRBV13 and TRBJ1-2, the full variable domain is AAGVIQSPRHLIKEKRETATLKCYPIPRHDTVYWYQQGPGQDPQFLISFYEKMQSDKGSIPDRFSAQQFSDYHSELNMSSLELGDSALYFCASSLTPMAVSSGGYTFGSGTRLTVV.

The V and J genes are TRBV4-1 and TRBJ1-5; D gene unclear. Trimming shortened V by 3 bases and J by 1 base, and 16 bases separated the two germline ends. Germline CDR1 reads MGHRA; CDR2 reads YSYEKL. The CDR3 length is 17 residues. The DNA for the CDR3 is TGCGCCAGCAGCCAGACGAGACTTGGCCTAAGCAATCAGCCCCAGCATTTT. As protein: CASSQTRLGLSNQPQHF.

V usage is TRBV12-2 and J usage is TRBJ2-5; the DNA was not compared with TRBD2, the D call given in the table. TRBV12-2 is listed as a pseudogene. The CDR3 extends over 16 amino acids. The CDR3 region is CASRSTSGPVGETQYF. Here the CDR3 DNA reads TGTGCAAGTCGCTCTACTAGCGGGCCCGTAGGAGAGACCCAGTACTTC.

The J gene is TRBJ2-2, the V gene TRBV7-9; 10 bases line up with TRBD2. This CDR3 is built from 15 residues. CDR1 is SEHNR, CDR2 FQNEAQ, per germline (reference sequence). With V trimmed by 5 bases and J by 5 bases, 5 bases remained unmatched. The CDR3 spells CASSRTSGETGELFF. In nucleotides, the CDR3 is TGTGCCAGCAGCCGAACTAGCGGGGAGACCGGGGAGCTGTTTTTT.

V is TRBV18 and J is TRBJ1-2, with TRBD1 matching 7 bases. CDR3 length equals 15 residues. The germline gives CDR1 KGHSH, CDR2 LQKENI. Germline trimming cut 3 bases from V and 4 bases from J; bases unmatched to any gene: 8. The CDR3 here is CASSPTKDRTYGYTF. The CDR3 DNA follows: TGTGCCAGCTCACCTACGAAGGACAGGACCTATGGCTACACCTTC. Variable domain in full (rest from reference TRBV18 and TRBJ1-2): NAGVMQNPRHLVRRRGQEARLRCSPMKGHSHVYWYRQLPEEGLKFMVYLQKENIIDESGMPKERFSAEFPKEGPSILRIQQVVRGDSAAYFCASSPTKDRTYGYTFGSGTRLTVV.

V usage is TRBV1 and J usage is TRBJ1-2; the table names TRBD1, a call not compared with the DNA. TRBV1 constitutes a pseudogene. This CDR3 is 18 amino acids long. The CDR3, as DNA: TGCACCAGCAGCCAGAATGGACAGGGGCGATTAATTGACTATGGCTACACCTTC. It yields the protein CTSSQNGQGRLIDYGYTF.

The chain couples TRBV23-1 to TRBJ2-2; tentatively, D is TRBD1 (6 bases). TRBV23-1 falls under the ORF class, with uncertain function. V was pared by 0 bases and J by 3 bases, with 11 bases between. CDR3 length: 16 amino acids. The CDR3: CASSQSVQGDTGELFF. The CDR3 region has the DNA TGCGCCAGCAGTCAATCTGTACAGGGTGACACCGGGGAGCTGTTTTTT.

The chain links TRBV4-2 to TRBJ2-5, with 9 positions matching TRBD1. V lost 1 base, J lost 3 bases, and 0 bases stayed unmatched. Germline V gene sequence: CDR1 LGHNA, CDR2 YNFKEQ. The CDR3 has 14 amino acids. The CDR3 DNA reads TGTGCCAGCAGCCAAGGGACAGGGGAAGAGACCCAGTACTTC. Residues: CASSQGTGEETQYF.